This T cell receptor beta chain was found in a study of cytomegalovirus exposure and HLA in healthy donors. The germline CDR1 and CDR2 sequences are MNHEY and SVGAGI. The CDR3 is made up of 14 amino acids. Trimming shortened V by 2 bases and J by 0 bases, and 7 bases separated the two germline ends. In its sample, this clone was seen once. As yet, its antigen is unknown. Amplification used 60 Vbeta primers and 13 Jbeta primers. Clones were sequenced by immunoSEQ multiplex PCR, and TCRdb holds only the in-frame ones, with some missing. The sample lists 200,000 to 250,000 clones; around 75% were seen once. Findings of the study overall: The classifier reportedly diagnosed cytomegalovirus status with high specificity and sensitivity.

The source of this sequence is a woman aged 25-40 years in good health and CMV-seronegative. The sample comprised PBMCs. This sequence joins TRBV6-5 and TRBJ1-1; D possibly corresponds to TRBD1 (5 bases). The CDR3 is CASSYDSLNTEAFF. The CDR3 DNA reads as TGTGCCAGCAGTTACGACAGTTTGAACACTGAAGCTTTCTTT.